A selection of T cell receptor beta chains follows, all from one sample in a study of OX40 agonist ivuxolimab in advanced cancers. The protocol was immunoSEQ multiplex PCR, while the TCRdb copy is restricted to in-frame clones and leaves out a portion. The table has 50,000 to 65,000 clones, roughly nine tenths seen once; the top ten hold 12%. The sequencing here drew on CD4+ or CD8+ T cells sorted from blood, taken in a trial of the OX40 agonist ivuxolimab. These receptor sequences come from an adult with an advanced solid tumor such as melanoma, head and neck, liver or kidney cancer. CDR3s include the opening cysteine and the closing phenylalanine or tryptophan. The order of the fields is J gene, D gene, V gene, CDR3 protein, CDR3 DNA. A D gene is named only where the DNA matches it firmly.

j_gene: TRBJ1-1; d_gene: NA; v_gene: TRBV2; CDR3aa: CASSHGTPVNLNTEAFF; CDR3nt: TGTGCCAGCAGCCACGGGACACCAGTAAATTTGAACACTGAAGCTTTCTTT
j_gene: TRBJ2-1; d_gene: NA; v_gene: TRBV5-4; CDR3aa: CASTRGASDEQFF; CDR3nt: TGTGCCAGCACCCGGGGCGCCTCGGATGAGCAGTTCTTC
j_gene: TRBJ2-3; d_gene: NA; v_gene: TRBV11-2; CDR3aa: CASSFKRSTDTQYF; CDR3nt: TGTGCCAGCAGCTTCAAGCGGAGCACAGATACGCAGTATTTT
j_gene: TRBJ2-7; d_gene: TRBD1; v_gene: TRBV27; CDR3aa: CASSRNRGEQYF; CDR3nt: TGTGCCAGCAGCCGTAACAGGGGCGAGCAGTACTTC
j_gene: TRBJ1-2; d_gene: NA; v_gene: TRBV30; CDR3aa: CAWLGASGYGYTF; CDR3nt: TGTGCCTGGTTGGGGGCCTCTGGCTATGGCTACACCTTC
j_gene: TRBJ2-7; d_gene: TRBD1; v_gene: TRBV2; CDR3aa: CASSEPGTGVYEQYF; CDR3nt: TGTGCCAGCAGTGAGCCCGGGACAGGAGTCTACGAGCAGTACTTC
j_gene: TRBJ2-1; d_gene: TRBD2; v_gene: TRBV28; CDR3aa: CASSFFGEAGGYEQFF; CDR3nt: TGTGCCAGCAGTTTTTTCGGCGAAGCGGGAGGGTATGAGCAGTTCTTC
j_gene: TRBJ2-1; d_gene: TRBD2; v_gene: TRBV27; CDR3aa: CASSLPGGEQFF; CDR3nt: TGTGCCAGCAGTTTACCGGGGGGTGAGCAGTTCTTC
j_gene: TRBJ2-1; d_gene: NA; v_gene: TRBV25-1; CDR3aa: CASNDGGINEQFF; CDR3nt: TGTGCCAGCAATGATGGCGGAATCAATGAGCAGTTCTTC
j_gene: TRBJ2-7; d_gene: NA; v_gene: TRBV28; CDR3aa: CASSLYEQYF; CDR3nt: TGTGCCAGCAGTTTGTACGAGCAGTACTTC
j_gene: TRBJ2-7; d_gene: NA; v_gene: TRBV28; CDR3aa: CASSFEWYEQYF; CDR3nt: TGTGCCAGCAGTTTTGAGTGGTACGAGCAGTACTTC
j_gene: TRBJ2-7; d_gene: TRBD1; v_gene: TRBV6-1; CDR3aa: CASSGVGGTGGSYEQYF; CDR3nt: TGTGCCAGCAGTGGAGTGGGGGGGACAGGGGGCTCCTACGAGCAGTACTTC
j_gene: TRBJ1-3; d_gene: NA; v_gene: TRBV4-2; CDR3aa: CASSQPQGRRNTIYF; CDR3nt: TGTGCCAGCAGCCAGCCTCAGGGGCGCAGAAACACCATATATTTT
j_gene: TRBJ2-7; d_gene: NA; v_gene: TRBV7-6; CDR3aa: CASRTVGGEQYF; CDR3nt: TGTGCCAGCAGGACCGTCGGGGGCGAGCAGTACTTC
j_gene: TRBJ2-5; d_gene: NA; v_gene: TRBV19; CDR3aa: CASSISASWRETQYF; CDR3nt: TGTGCCAGTAGTATTAGCGCTAGCTGGAGAGAGACCCAGTACTTC